This passage covers 10 T cell receptor beta chains from one sample sequenced in a study of Graves' ophthalmopathy and Graves' hyperthyroidism. CDR3 regions of TCR beta were amplified from RNA transcripts. Amplification began with first-round RT-PCR using HTBI primers, then second-round multiplex PCR was performed. TCRdb reprocessed the multiplex PCR reads with MiXCR, giving one entry per CDR3 protein. This sample carries around 1,000,000 distinct CDR3 sequences, roughly two fifths of them seen once, and the ten largest clones take around 10%. The material sequenced was peripheral blood or thyroid tissue (not recorded which). These receptors were taken from an adult man with Graves' hyperthyroidism.

The chain couples TRBV20-1 to TRBJ2-2, with D tentatively TRBD1 or TRBD2 (5 bases each). The CDR3 length is 13 residues. V lost 4 bases and J 4 bases, leaving 10 bases between the germline ends. CDR1 DFQATT and CDR2 SNEGSKA come from the germline V gene (reference sequence). This CDR3 reads CSATERGTGELFF. The CDR3 DNA follows: TGCAGTGCTACCGAGAGGGGCACCGGGGAGCTGTTTTTT.

This clonotype turned up a few times. The chain combines TRBV6-5 with TRBJ2-2; weak D call: TRBD2 (5 bases). The CDR3 is made up of 13 amino acids. The germline V gene has CDR1 MNHEY and CDR2 SVGAGI. The germline V and J ends were trimmed by 2 bases and 4 bases, with 5 bases remaining between them. CDR3 nucleotides: TGTGCCAGCAGTTACGGGAGCACCGGGGAGCTGTTTTTT. Translating it yields CASSYGSTGELFF.

This clonotype was seen many times. The V and J genes are TRBV12-3 or TRBV12-4 and TRBJ1-6; D unresolved. The CDR3 loop spans 14 amino acids. Trimming left V 6 bases short and J 8 bases short, with 14 bases between. This chain's CDR3 is CASSLYPGHSPLHF. The DNA of the CDR3 is TGTGCCAGCAGCCTTTACCCCGGGCATTCACCCCTCCACTTT.

As regards this clonotype: Possible read error: a much larger clone is one base away. The chain employs TRBV6-5 and TRBJ1-5, with D possibly being TRBD1 (5 bases). The V end was cut by 2 bases, the J end by 7 bases, with 12 bases between. The CDR3 sequence is 14 residues long. In germline, CDR1 is MNHEY, CDR2 SVGAGI. As DNA, the CDR3 is TGTGCCAGCAGTTACCGAGGTCGGGACCAGCCCCAGCATTTT. As protein: CASSYRGRDQPQHF.

This chain links TRBV6-6 with TRBJ1-1; 7 nucleotides agree with TRBD1. J gave up 1 base and V 2 bases, and 7 bases lay outside the gene matches. The CDR3 has 16 residues. Germline CDR1 reads MNHNY; CDR2 reads SVGAGI (reference sequence). CDR3 residues: CASSYGGGGANTEAFF. The CDR3 DNA follows: TGTGCCAGCAGTTACGGCGGAGGGGGCGCGAACACTGAAGCTTTCTTT.

This clonotype showed up just a few times. V and J are TRBV20-1 and TRBJ2-7, with D perhaps being TRBD1 or TRBD2 (5 bases each). Germline CDR1 and CDR2: DFQATT and SNEGSKA (reference sequence). Trimming left V 3 bases short and J 6 bases short, with 21 bases between. This CDR3 spans 15 amino acids. The CDR3 reads CSARPPGTGFSEQYF. DNA for the CDR3: TGCAGTGCTAGGCCGCCCGGGACGGGATTTAGCGAGCAGTACTTC.

The sample holds many counts of this clonotype. This chain connects TRBV12-3 or TRBV12-4 to TRBJ2-7; TRBD1 aligns across 10 bases. The CDR3 has 13 amino acids. The V and J ends lost 6 bases and 5 bases, in that order; junction bases with no gene match: 4. CDR3 amino acids: CASRGQGSDEQYF. The CDR3 nucleotides read TGTGCCAGCAGGGGACAGGGGAGCGACGAGCAGTACTTC.

This clonotype was found many times. J is TRBJ1-2 and V is TRBV9, with 9 bases that match TRBD1. The CDR3 covers 14 residues. Losses at the gene ends were 3 bases for V and 6 bases for J; bases not matched to a gene: 6. Per germline, CDR1 SGDLS and CDR2 YYNGEE. As DNA, the CDR3 is TGTGCCAGCAGCGCAGCACAGGGGGCGGATGGCTACACCTTC. It codes for CASSAAQGADGYTF. The whole variable domain, remainder taken from reference TRBV9 and TRBJ1-2, is DSGVTQTPKHLITATGQRVTLRCSPRSGDLSVYWYQQSLDQGLQFLIQYYNGEERAKGNILERFSAQQFPDLHSELNLSSLELGDSALYFCASSAAQGADGYTFGSGTRLTVV.

This chain connects TRBV9 to TRBJ2-3; TRBD2 matches at 10 bases. The germline V gene encodes CDR1 SGDLS and CDR2 YYNGEE. V was pared by 3 bases and J by 6 bases, with 13 bases of the junction left unmatched. This CDR3 comprises 17 residues. The CDR3 DNA reads TGTGCCAGCAGCGAGCGGGGAGCGGGAGGGGCAGTGGATACGCAGTATTTT. It yields the protein CASSERGAGGAVDTQYF.

V and J are TRBV7-2 and TRBJ1-1, with D unresolved. The CDR3 runs to 14 residues. Germline V gives CDR1 SGHTA, CDR2 FQGNSA. V lost 5 bases to trimming and J lost 4 bases, with 14 bases between them. The CDR3 sequence is CASSAIPRSTEAFF. CDR3 DNA: TGTGCCAGCAGCGCAATCCCAAGGAGCACTGAAGCTTTCTTT.